This entry lists 22 T cell receptor beta chains sequenced from one sample in a study of CXCR3-negative and CXCR3-positive naive CD8 T cells (dated by TCRdb to the late 2010s). General conclusions and limits of the study: TRB CDR3s from CXCR3-positive naive cells showed higher hydrophobicity (lower Kidera factor 4), lower energy, and higher strength and volume indices than CXCR3-negative naive cells.

Instrument on record: NextSeq 550. The Human TCR Profiling Kit (MiLaboratory) was used to make UMI-labeled 5' RACE TRB cDNA libraries. Once TCRdb had reprocessed the reads, it stored one entry per CDR3 protein sequence and supplied no DNA. The table held for this sample gives some 130,000 distinct CDR3 sequences. Jointly, the top ten make up 0.59% of the sample. Which antigens these TCRs recognize remains unknown. The sequenced sample was naive CXCR3+ CD8+ T cells from blood. The cell subset or site label here, explained by the study, means: CD45RO-CCR7+CD27+CD95- naive CD8+ T cells expressing CXCR3 (TNR3+). The receptors shown here come from a human donor in good health. Some clones in this sample may be carry-over from other donors' samples.

The genes are TRBV20-1 and TRBJ2-5; absent DNA, TCRdb's TRBD1 call cannot be checked. Germline-derived CDR1 and CDR2 are DFQATT and SNEGSKA (reference sequence). The CDR3 loop spans 15 amino acids. CDR3: CSARVTLHRTKTQYF.

The chain employs TRBV7-8 and TRBJ2-7; TCRdb calls TRBD2, which cannot be checked without DNA. CDR1 is SGHVS, CDR2 FQNEAQ, per germline. The CDR3 loop spans 16 amino acids. The CDR3 loop reads CASSLVSGGVRYEQYF.

The chain recombines TRBV7-6 with TRBJ1-1; the TCRdb D gene call, TRBD1, has no DNA to confirm it. The CDR3 runs 14 residues. The V gene's germline CDR1 is SGHVS and CDR2 FNYEAQ. The CDR3 loop is CASSLATTGFEAFF.

V and J are TRBV7-3 and TRBJ2-5; the D gene TCRdb calls, TRBD1, cannot be checked with no DNA. This CDR3 is 15 amino acids long. Germline V gene sequence: CDR1 SGHTA, CDR2 FQGTGA. The CDR3 sequence is CASSLTFGGEETQYF.

V and J are TRBV25-1 and TRBJ2-3; TCRdb picks TRBD1, but there is no DNA to check that call. From germline, CDR1 is MGHDK and CDR2 SYGVNS. This CDR3 spans 16 amino acids. Here the CDR3 reads CASSEFGGAYTDTQYF.

The rearrangement joins TRBV7-3 to TRBJ2-1. The CDR3 sequence is 13 residues long. Germline-derived CDR1 and CDR2 are SGHTA and FQGTGA. CDR3 amino acids: CASSFAAYNEQFF.

The V gene is TRBV4-1, the J gene TRBJ1-2; absent DNA, TCRdb's TRBD1 call cannot be checked. Germline-derived CDR1 and CDR2 are MGHRA and YSYEKL. The CDR3 has 15 amino acids. The CDR3 here is CASSQGQGSSYGYTF.

The chain links TRBV6-6 to TRBJ2-3; there is no DNA to check the TCRdb D call of TRBD1. Per germline, CDR1 MNHNY and CDR2 SVGAGI (reference sequence). The CDR3 runs to 14 residues. CDR3 in amino acids: CASTLKGSTDTQYF.

This chain connects TRBV5-5 to TRBJ1-5. Germline CDR1 SGHKS, CDR2 YYEKEE (reference sequence). The CDR3 spans 17 residues. The CDR3 sequence is CASSPHGYEYSNQPQHF.

The V and J genes are TRBV6-6 and TRBJ2-7; as DNA is missing, the TRBD1 call by TCRdb cannot be tested. Germline-derived CDR1 and CDR2 are MNHNY and SVGAGI (reference sequence). The CDR3 is 16 residues long. CDR3 loop: CASTSPLAGQAYEQYF.

The chain is built from TRBV21-1 and TRBJ1-5; lacking DNA, the TRBD1 call made by TCRdb goes unchecked. TRBV21-1 is reported as a pseudogene. This CDR3 has 15 residues. The CDR3 loop is CASSKGDGMDQPQHF.

The chain has TRBV27 and TRBJ1-1; TCRdb reports TRBD1, a call that lacks DNA to check it against. This CDR3 has 13 amino acids. Per germline, CDR1 MNHEY and CDR2 SMNVEV (reference sequence). The CDR3 is CASSPGQGSEAFF.

The chain carries TRBV7-2 and TRBJ2-1; lacking DNA, the TRBD2 call made by TCRdb goes unchecked. The germline CDR1 and CDR2 sequences are SGHTA and FQGNSA. The CDR3 is 19 residues long. CDR3: CASSLGGGLAGGPFNEQFF.

This chain links TRBV19 with TRBJ2-7; with no DNA, the TCRdb D assignment of TRBD2 cannot be verified. Germline V CDR1 and CDR2: LNHDA, SQIVND (reference sequence). The CDR3 is 14 residues long. The CDR3 here is CADLYGGLRDEQYF.

This rearrangement joins TRBV18 to TRBJ2-1; the D call from TCRdb, TRBD2, cannot be confirmed without DNA. Looked up from germline, CDR1 is KGHSH and CDR2 is LQKENI. The CDR3 spans 18 residues. CDR3 in amino acids: CASSPPVLAGGVGNEQFF.

The chain recombines TRBV7-9 with TRBJ1-2; TCRdb designates TRBD1, a call that cannot be tested without DNA. Germline-derived CDR1 and CDR2 are SEHNR and FQNEAQ (reference sequence). The CDR3 runs 15 residues. CDR3 region: CASSLEGATADRYTF.

This chain connects TRBV28 to TRBJ2-3. Germline V gene data show CDR1 as MDHEN and CDR2 as SYDVKM. CDR3 length: 13 residues. The CDR3 loop is CASSLRNLDTQYF.

J is TRBJ1-1 and V is TRBV7-2; the TCRdb D gene call, TRBD1, has no DNA to confirm it. CDR3 length: 13 residues. From germline, CDR1 is SGHTA and CDR2 FQGNSA. CDR3: CASRPPGQFEAFF.

This rearrangement joins TRBV5-5 to TRBJ2-7. Germline CDR1 and CDR2: SGHKS and YYEKEE (reference sequence). This CDR3 has 12 residues. This chain's CDR3 is CASSRGTYEQYF.

The rearrangement joins TRBV29-1 to TRBJ1-1. The CDR3 is made up of 12 amino acids. Germline V CDR1 and CDR2: SQVTM, ANQGSEA. This chain's CDR3 is CSVAATDTEAFF. The full variable domain, rest sourced from reference TRBV29-1 and TRBJ1-1, is SAVISQKPSRDICQRGTSLTIQCQVDSQVTMMFWYRQQPGQSLTLIATANQGSEATYESGFVIDKFPISRPNLTFSTLTVSNMSPEDSSIYLCSVAATDTEAFFGQGTRLTVV.

The rearrangement uses TRBV7-9 and TRBJ2-7; checking the TCRdb D call of TRBD1 is not possible without DNA. The CDR3 totals 15 residues. Germline V gene lookup returns CDR1 SEHNR and CDR2 FQNEAQ (reference sequence). CDR3 sequence reads: CASSFSGPHSYEQYF.

The chain carries TRBV20-1 and TRBJ1-2. This CDR3 has 14 amino acids. Germline loops: CDR1 DFQATT, CDR2 SNEGSKA (reference sequence). CDR3 in amino acids: CSARADMRVYGYTF.